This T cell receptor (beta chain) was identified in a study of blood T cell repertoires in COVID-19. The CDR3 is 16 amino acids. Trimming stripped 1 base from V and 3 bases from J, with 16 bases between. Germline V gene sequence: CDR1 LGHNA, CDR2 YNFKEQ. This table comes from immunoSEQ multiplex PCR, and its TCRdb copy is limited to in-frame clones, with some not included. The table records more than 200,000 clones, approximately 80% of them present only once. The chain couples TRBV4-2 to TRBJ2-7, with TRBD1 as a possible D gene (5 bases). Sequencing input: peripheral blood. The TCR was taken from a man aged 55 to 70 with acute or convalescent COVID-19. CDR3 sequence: CASSQGWAGQYYEQYF. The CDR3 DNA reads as TGTGCCAGCAGCCAAGGGTGGGCAGGGCAGTACTACGAGCAGTACTTC.